The sequence of this T cell receptor beta chain was determined in a study of blood T cells in healthy people across ages. Next came a second PCR, run for about 6 to 12 cycles, which used a sample-barcoded 5' primer along with a J-beta primer mix. With 12 random nucleotides, a template-switch adaptor tagged each individual cDNA molecule. TCRdb fed the 5' RACE reads into MiXCR, producing one record per CDR3 protein. The sample includes about 2 million distinct CDR3 sequences, 40% to 55% of them seen just once. Losses at the gene ends were 5 bases for V and 7 bases for J; bases not matched to a gene: 10. This CDR3 region has 16 residues. CDR1 and CDR2 (germline): MDHEN, SYDVKM. Findings and limits, study-wide: The study found more naive CD4+ cells and higher diversity in long-lived than aged donors. Per million T cells, TCR beta diversity dropped roughly linearly as age increased.

This clonotype came up a few times. Its antigen remains unknown. The sequenced material came from blood. The receptor's source is a woman aged 40-49 years in good health. This chain links TRBV28 with TRBJ2-1; 11 positions agree with TRBD1. CDR3 coding DNA: TGTGCCAGCAGTCCCCCAACCGGGACAGGGGGGAATGAGCAGTTCTTC. This translates into CASSPPTGTGGNEQFF. Full variable domain (rest looked up from reference TRBV28 and TRBJ2-1): DVKVTQSSRYLVKRTGEKVFLECVQDMDHENMFWYRQDPGLGLRLIYFSYDVKMKEKGDIPEGYSVSREKKERFSLILESASTNQTSMYLCASSPPTGTGGNEQFFGPGTRLTVL.